Below, one T cell receptor beta chain is given with its context. Its antigen is not known. TCRdb's copy holds only in-frame clones and misses some; the assay was immunoSEQ multiplex PCR. The table shows 150,000 to 200,000 clones, with around 90% occurring only once. This CDR3 comprises 15 residues. Germline V gene lookup returns CDR1 SGHRS and CDR2 YFSETQ. V shed 0 bases, J shed 4 bases, and the junction held 6 bases outside the gene matches. These data originate in a study of T cell responses to AZD1222 COVID-19 vaccine. General study points: All repertoire sampling was performed exclusively after the peak T cell response.

The TCR sequence derives from an adult who received the AZD1222 COVID-19 vaccine. Sequences were derived from peripheral blood, sampled 28 days after the second AZD1222 dose. This chain links TRBV5-1 with TRBJ1-1; 7 nucleotides align to TRBD1. The CDR3, as DNA: TGCGCCAGCAGCTTGGGAGTCAGGGGGAGCACTGAAGCTTTCTTT. This codes for CASSLGVRGSTEAFF.